This T cell receptor beta chain was captured by sequencing in a study of cytomegalovirus exposure and HLA in healthy donors (TCRdb year 2017). As for the study more broadly: An earlier analysis of roughly 610 of the donors reported about 300 Gb of sequence data and around 100 million unique TCR beta sequences obtained from about 180 million T cells. Among 398 genotyped donors of the cohort, an average of around 240,000 unique TCR beta nucleotide sequences were sequenced per donor, 15% to 20% of them non-productive. Rather than using new phenotypic data, the later analysis identified candidate immune exposures from TCR beta sequences and from how often those sequences occurred across donors. Alongside the repertoire data, information on donor age, sex, ethnicity and CMV serostatus was compiled. Both class I and class II loci were covered by HLA typing, at four-digit resolution. A later genetic analysis took genome-wide SNP genotypes for about three fifths of the roughly 700 donors and used that subset as a discovery cohort. A later analysis re-examined previously published TCR beta repertoires from several hundred donors and added high-resolution HLA genotyping to investigate patterns of TCR occurrence. In an earlier analysis of around 540 of the donors, high-throughput TCR beta sequencing was used to judge whether each TCR beta V gene segment behaved as functional or pseudogenic. To predict cytomegalovirus infection status, the study combined high-throughput TCR immunosequencing, statistical association of individual TCRs with disease status, and machine learning. Besides the first cohort of approximately 670 subjects, a separate validation cohort made up of about 120 different subjects was used. The study used immunosequencing to profile the T cell repertoires of some 600 subjects and linked those repertoires to cytomegalovirus serostatus. Among the approximately 430 genotyped donors, around 81% belonged to the genetic ancestry cluster associated with self-reported Caucasian donors. Because of strong linkage in the cohort, five DR-DQ haplotypes were treated as single units for association and clustering. All discovery cohort repertoires had been generated using a single sequencing platform. An early release that covered about 640 HLA-typed donors contained 300 to 350 gigabases of sequencing data and 80 million or so unique TCR sequences. Typing coverage differed by locus: A, B, C, DRB1 and DQB1 were typed in about 629-630 donors, DQA1 in approximately 520, DPA1 in approximately 610, and DPB1 in 450 to 490. The study aimed to test whether cataloging public T cell receptors could reveal signatures of past pathogen exposure. What the authors observed across the whole study: A further reported finding was that TCR beta sequences accurately predicted the HLA-A and HLA-B alleles for most subjects in the first cohort. In vitro tests confirmed that a few of the cytomegalovirus-associated TCR beta chains recognize cytomegalovirus antigens. The classifier was reported to diagnose cytomegalovirus status with high specificity and sensitivity in both the original and validation cohorts. Several of the top co-occurrence clusters appeared to be linked to parvovirus B19, influenza, CMV and Epstein-Barr virus, according to a later analysis. Linkage disequilibrium might explain the correlated functional status among segregating V segments, but an unknown experimental factor could not be excluded. For the cohort, immune exposure information was limited to CMV serostatus. A later genetic analysis associated a missense DCLRE1C variant with V-gene and J-gene trimming of TCR beta chains, and an independent cohort replicated the association. Because HLA typing was missing for some donors at each locus, association tests included only the typed subset. The presence/absence analyses assumed that sequencing depth was roughly uniform across donors, and that assumption may not be true. Some 16 rarely observed V segments, including chromosome 9 orphons, were excluded from the earlier analysis of about 610 of the donors because counts were too low. A group of highly shared sequence variants was considered likely to be a technical artifact of the sequencing pipeline. The study listed 150 to 200 TCR beta chains as associated with cytomegalovirus. Compared with the roughly 710-donor mean, donors in an Asian-associated ancestry cluster had fewer N-insertions in productive TCRs, according to a later genetic analysis. At a false discovery rate of 0.05, a later analysis linked approximately 18,000 TCR beta sequences to specific HLA alleles. A later analysis found that TCR association rates varied across HLA loci, with DRB1 alleles showing the most associated TCRs and HLA-C alleles the fewest. In an earlier analysis of 450 to 750 of the donors, most TCR beta V segments appeared in productive rearrangements about 87% or about 30% of the time, broadly matching IMGT annotations. In this cohort, only TCR beta chains were sequenced, and detectable features were limited by the absence of alpha or paired-chain data. While some public TCRs were present in many individuals, most TCR sequences turned up only very rarely across donors. Compared with equally common non-associated chains, HLA-associated TCR beta chains in a later analysis were more clonally expanded and had lower generation probabilities. Because the 87-base-pair reads could not distinguish some IMGT-functional V segments, including TRBV6-2 and TRBV6-3, those segments were excluded. The authors suggested that the approach could potentially be extended to other disease states and immunological phenotypes. When HLA alleles, especially DR and DQ, strongly co-occurred, TCR associations were difficult to assign to individual alleles. Most CMV-associated TCR beta chains appeared to be HLA-restricted in a later analysis, and the HLA associations seemed to be driven largely by CMV exposure.

Deletion took 4 bases off V and 5 bases off J, with a span of 16 bases between the germline ends. CDR1 and CDR2 are read off the germline V gene as SGHTS and YDEGEE. Spanning cysteine to phenylalanine, the CDR3 consists of 15 amino acids. CDR3 DNA only is kept here, 45 bases in frame from base 1. A remark on this clone: Its antigen target is currently unknown. Nothing much larger sits one base from this clone, and base qualities are not available.

In total, roughly 710 healthy bone marrow donors made up the cohort. At the time of sampling, every cohort member was nominally healthy, though immune exposures that went unrecorded were likely present. The donor tested CMV seronegative, placing the donor among the approximately 360 seronegative members of the cohort. Each donor provided a peripheral blood sample, and peripheral blood mononuclear cells were used for TCR beta sequencing. The Qiagen DNeasy Blood Extraction Kit was used to extract genomic DNA from the blood cell samples. Receptors were amplified or captured by the immunoSEQ multiplex PCR assay. A mixture of 60 forward primers for TCR Vbeta segments and 13 reverse primers for TCR Jbeta segments was used in the multiplex PCR. The CDR3 region of rearranged TCR beta genes was amplified from genomic DNA by a multiplex PCR assay. The amplified TCR beta libraries were sequenced on the Illumina HiSeq System as 87-base-pair reads. Per the source publication's procedure: A later analysis counted about 80 million unique TCR beta chains across the 650 to 800 repertoires, and roughly 9.9 million of these chains were shared by at least two donors. Raw reads were error-corrected and collapsed into unique sequences with a nearest-neighbor algorithm that merged closely related sequences to remove PCR and sequencing errors. CDR3 sequences were aligned to IMGT reference sequences to assign V, D and J gene segments. Each retained sequence needed at least a six-nucleotide match to both a V gene segment and a J gene segment. Rearrangements were called productive when the CDR3 lacked stop codons and stayed in frame with V and J; all others were non-productive. Following IMGT convention, CDR3 was defined as the stretch from the second conserved V-encoded cysteine up to the conserved J-encoded phenylalanine. The earlier analysis of 550 to 650 of the donors excluded any sequence lacking an unambiguous match to a single V gene segment. In an earlier analysis of several hundred of the donors, V segments were called functional above 56.7% productive rearrangements and were called segregating when the between-donor standard deviation exceeded 5%. To diagnose cytomegalovirus status from the catalog of TCR beta chain sequences, a statistical classification framework was built. A later analysis assigned V and J genes by comparing TCR nucleotide sequences with IMGT/GENE-DB human TR gene sequences. The TCRdist pipeline was used in a later analysis to assign CDR3 sequences and most-parsimonious VDJ recombination scenarios. A later analysis defined each TCR beta chain by its CDR3 amino acid sequence plus V-gene family, and excluded reads lacking a unique V-gene family. As a way to deal with suspected cross-contamination and a sequencing artifact, a later analysis dropped 500 to 700 nucleotide sequences that were highly shared and had low generation probability. In a later analysis, a clonal expansion index was calculated for each public chain from normalized within-repertoire ranks of inferred template counts. In a later analysis, generation probabilities were computed with a VDJ recombination model fitted to out-of-frame rearrangements, and the resulting probabilities were checked against IGoR. Hypergeometric tests were used in a later analysis to score TCR-TCR, TCR-HLA and TCR-CMV co-occurrence, with a repertoire-size bias correction applied to the TCR pairs. False discovery rates were estimated in a later analysis by permuting HLA or CMV assignments 20 times. In a later analysis, co-occurring TCRs were grouped using DBSCAN, with TCRdist sequence similarity added in when clustering inside HLA-allele-positive subsets. Co-occurrence clustering excluded repertoires with fewer than 30,000 or more than 120,000 public chains, plus five with anomalous nucleotide sharing. TCRdb stores this immuneACCESS table with in-frame sequences only. Part of the clones is absent; in the studies checked, under half of the shortfall reflects unresolved V genes, and no reason is known for the rest. D and trimming come from the DNA, and the V and J calls and clone size come from that table. For this sample there are about 110,000 clones; about four fifths appear just once. The ten most abundant clones make up roughly 2.3% of the sample.

The sequence joins TRBV5-8 to TRBJ1-5, with no D gene named confidently. Input material: PBMCs. This clonotype was obtained from a woman aged 25 to 39 in good health and CMV-seronegative. In nucleotide form, the sequence is TGTGCCAGCAGCGCGGGAGTGGCAGACTATCAGCCCCAGCATTTT. This encodes CASSAGVADYQPQHF.